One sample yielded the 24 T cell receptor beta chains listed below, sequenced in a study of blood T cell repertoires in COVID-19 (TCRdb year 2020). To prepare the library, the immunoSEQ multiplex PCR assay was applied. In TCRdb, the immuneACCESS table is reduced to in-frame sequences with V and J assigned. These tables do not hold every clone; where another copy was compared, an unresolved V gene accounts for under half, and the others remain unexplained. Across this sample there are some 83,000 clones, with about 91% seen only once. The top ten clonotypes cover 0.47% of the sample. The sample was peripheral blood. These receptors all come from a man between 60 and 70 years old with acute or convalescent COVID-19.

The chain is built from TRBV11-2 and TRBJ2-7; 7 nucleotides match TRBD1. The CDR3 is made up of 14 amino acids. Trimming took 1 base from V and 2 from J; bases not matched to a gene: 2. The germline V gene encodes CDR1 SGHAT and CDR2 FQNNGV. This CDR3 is CASSLVTGAYEQYF. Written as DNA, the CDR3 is TGTGCCAGCAGCTTAGTAACAGGGGCCTACGAGCAGTACTTC.

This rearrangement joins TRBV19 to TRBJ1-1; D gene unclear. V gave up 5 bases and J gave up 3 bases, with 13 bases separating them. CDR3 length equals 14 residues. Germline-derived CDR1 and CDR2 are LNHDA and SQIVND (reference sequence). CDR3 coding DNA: TGTGCCAGTAGTCTAATGGGCCTCTACACTGAAGCTTTCTTT. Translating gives CASSLMGLYTEAFF.

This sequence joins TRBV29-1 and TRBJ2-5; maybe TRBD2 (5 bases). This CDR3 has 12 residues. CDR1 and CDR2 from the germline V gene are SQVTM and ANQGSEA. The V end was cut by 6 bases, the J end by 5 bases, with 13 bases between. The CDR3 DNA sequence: TGCAGCGTCATACTAGTTACGGAGACCCAGTACTTC. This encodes CSVILVTETQYF.

The CDR3 loop reads CASSLYSGGTREQYF. DNA for the CDR3: TGTGCCAGCAGCTTATATAGCGGGGGGACTCGCGAGCAGTACTTC. This chain connects TRBV13 to TRBJ2-7; 10 nucleotides agree with TRBD2. This CDR3 is 15 amino acids long. Germline V CDR1 and CDR2: PRHDT, FYEKMQ (reference sequence). The ends lost 2 bases at V and 6 bases at J; junction bases unmatched: 7.

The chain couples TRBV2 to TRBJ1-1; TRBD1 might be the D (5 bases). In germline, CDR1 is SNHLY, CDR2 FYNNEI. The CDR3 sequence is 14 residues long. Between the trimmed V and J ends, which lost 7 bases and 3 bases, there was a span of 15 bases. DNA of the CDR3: TGTGCCAGCACTCAAGGATGGGGGGACACTGAAGCTTTCTTT. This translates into CASTQGWGDTEAFF.

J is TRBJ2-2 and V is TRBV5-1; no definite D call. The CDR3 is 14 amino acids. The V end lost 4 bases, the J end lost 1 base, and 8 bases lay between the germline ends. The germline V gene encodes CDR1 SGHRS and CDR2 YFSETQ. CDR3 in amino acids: CASSPQQNTGELFF. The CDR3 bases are TGCGCCAGCAGCCCTCAACAGAACACCGGGGAGCTGTTTTTT.

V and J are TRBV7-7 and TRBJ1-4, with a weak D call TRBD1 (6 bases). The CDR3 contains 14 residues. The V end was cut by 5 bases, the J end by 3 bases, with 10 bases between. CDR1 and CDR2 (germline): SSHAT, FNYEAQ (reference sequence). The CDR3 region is CASSKGGANEKLFF. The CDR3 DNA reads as TGTGCCAGCAGCAAAGGGGGGGCTAATGAAAAACTGTTTTTT.

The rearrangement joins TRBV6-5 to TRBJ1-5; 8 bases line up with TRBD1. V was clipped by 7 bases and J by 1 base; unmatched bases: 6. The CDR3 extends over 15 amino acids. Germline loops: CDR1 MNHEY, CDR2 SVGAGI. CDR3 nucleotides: TGTGCCAGCAACCATCAGGGGGCGAGCAATCAGCCCCAGCATTTT. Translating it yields CASNHQGASNQPQHF.

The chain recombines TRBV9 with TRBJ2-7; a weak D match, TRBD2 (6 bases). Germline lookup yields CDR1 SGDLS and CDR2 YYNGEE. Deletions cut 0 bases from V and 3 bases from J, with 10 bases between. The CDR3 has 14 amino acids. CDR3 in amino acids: CASSVDPTSYEQYF. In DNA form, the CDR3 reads TGTGCCAGCAGCGTAGATCCGACTAGCTACGAGCAGTACTTC.

The CDR3 nucleotides are TGTGCCACCAGTGACCATGACAGGCACTACGAGCAGTACTTC. This translates into CATSDHDRHYEQYF. This rearrangement joins TRBV24-1 to TRBJ2-7, with a possible D match to TRBD1 (6 bases). Germline-derived CDR1 and CDR2 are KGHDR and SFDVKD. The CDR3 has 14 residues. Trimming left V 4 bases short and J 3 bases short, with 12 bases between.

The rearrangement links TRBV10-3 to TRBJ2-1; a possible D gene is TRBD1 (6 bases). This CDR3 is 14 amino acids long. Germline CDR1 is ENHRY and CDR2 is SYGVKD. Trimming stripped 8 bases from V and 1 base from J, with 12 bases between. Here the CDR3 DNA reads TGTGCCATCGGCGTACAGGGATCCTACAATGAGCAGTTCTTC. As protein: CAIGVQGSYNEQFF.

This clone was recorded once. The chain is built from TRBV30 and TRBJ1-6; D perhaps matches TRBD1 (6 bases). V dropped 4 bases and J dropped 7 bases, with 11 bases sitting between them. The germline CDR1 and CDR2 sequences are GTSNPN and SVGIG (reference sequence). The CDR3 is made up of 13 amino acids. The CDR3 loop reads CAWNPTGNSPLHF. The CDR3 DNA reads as TGTGCCTGGAACCCAACAGGGAATTCACCCCTCCACTTT.

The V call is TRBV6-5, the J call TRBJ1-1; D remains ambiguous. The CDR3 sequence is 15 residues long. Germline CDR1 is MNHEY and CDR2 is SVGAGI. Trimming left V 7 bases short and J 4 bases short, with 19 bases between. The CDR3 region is CASTSDRSRGTEAFF. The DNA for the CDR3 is TGTGCCAGCACCTCGGATCGATCGCGGGGCACTGAAGCTTTCTTT.

The CDR3 loop reads CASSLELREVVGEQFF. CDR3 coding DNA: TGTGCCAGCAGCTTAGAGCTGCGGGAGGTAGTGGGTGAGCAGTTCTTC. The rearrangement uses TRBV7-9 and TRBJ2-1; 8 nucleotides line up with TRBD2. The CDR3 spans 16 residues. Germline V CDR1 and CDR2: SEHNR, FQNEAQ (reference sequence). Unmatched junction bases numbered 11, after V lost 1 base and J lost 9 bases.

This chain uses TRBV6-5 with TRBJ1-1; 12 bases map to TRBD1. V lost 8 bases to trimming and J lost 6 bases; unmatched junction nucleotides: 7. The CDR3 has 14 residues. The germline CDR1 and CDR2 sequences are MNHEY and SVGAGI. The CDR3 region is CASGSGQGASEAFF. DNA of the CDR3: TGTGCCAGCGGGTCGGGACAGGGGGCGTCTGAAGCTTTCTTT.

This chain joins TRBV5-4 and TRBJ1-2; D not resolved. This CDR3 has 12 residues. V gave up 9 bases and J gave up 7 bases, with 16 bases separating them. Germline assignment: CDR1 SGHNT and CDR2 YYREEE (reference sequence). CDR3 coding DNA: TGTGCCACCCACCAGAGGGCGGGTGGCTACACCTTC. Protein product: CATHQRAGGYTF. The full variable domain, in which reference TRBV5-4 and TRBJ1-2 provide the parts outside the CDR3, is ETGVTQSPTHLIKTRGQQVTLRCSSQSGHNTVSWYQQALGQGPQFIFQYYREEENGRGNFPPRFSGLQFPNYSSELNVNALELDDSALYLCATHQRAGGYTFGSGTRLTVV.

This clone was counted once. CDR3 region: CAPNPQGNTIYF. The DNA for the CDR3 is TGTGCCCCCAACCCACAGGGAAACACCATATATTTT. The V gene is TRBV24-1, the J gene TRBJ1-3, with unresolved D. The germline CDR1 and CDR2 sequences are KGHDR and SFDVKD. The CDR3 covers 12 residues. V was pared by 12 bases and J by 4 bases, with 12 bases between.

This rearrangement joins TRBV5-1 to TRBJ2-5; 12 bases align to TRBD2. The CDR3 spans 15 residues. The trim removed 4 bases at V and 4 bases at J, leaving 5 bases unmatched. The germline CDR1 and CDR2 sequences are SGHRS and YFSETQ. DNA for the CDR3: TGCGCCAGCAGCCTCCCGGGACTAGCGGGAGAGACCCAGTACTTC. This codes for CASSLPGLAGETQYF.

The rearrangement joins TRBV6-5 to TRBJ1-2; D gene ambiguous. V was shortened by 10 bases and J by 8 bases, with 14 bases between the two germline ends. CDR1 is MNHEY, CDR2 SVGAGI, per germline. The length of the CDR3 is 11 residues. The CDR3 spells CATSTMAGYTF. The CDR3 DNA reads TGTGCCACCTCGACTATGGCGGGCTACACCTTC.

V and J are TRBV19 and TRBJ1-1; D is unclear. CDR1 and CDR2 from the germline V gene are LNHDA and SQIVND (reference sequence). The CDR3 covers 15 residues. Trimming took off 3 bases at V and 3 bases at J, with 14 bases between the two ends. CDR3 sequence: CASSINLGGDTEAFF. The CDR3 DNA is TGTGCCAGTAGTATTAATCTCGGCGGAGACACTGAAGCTTTCTTT. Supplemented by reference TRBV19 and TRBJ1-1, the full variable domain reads DGGITQSPKYLFRKEGQNVTLSCEQNLNHDAMYWYRQDPGQGLRLIYYSQIVNDFQKGDIAEGYSVSREKKESFPLTVTSAQKNPTAFYLCASSINLGGDTEAFFGQGTRLTVV.

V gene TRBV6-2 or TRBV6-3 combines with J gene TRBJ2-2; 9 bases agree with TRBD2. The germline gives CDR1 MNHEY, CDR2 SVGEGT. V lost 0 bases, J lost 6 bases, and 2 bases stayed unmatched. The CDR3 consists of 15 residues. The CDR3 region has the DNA TGTGCCAGCAGTTACTCTGGCGGGGGGGCCGGGGAGCTGTTTTTT. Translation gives CASSYSGGGAGELFF.

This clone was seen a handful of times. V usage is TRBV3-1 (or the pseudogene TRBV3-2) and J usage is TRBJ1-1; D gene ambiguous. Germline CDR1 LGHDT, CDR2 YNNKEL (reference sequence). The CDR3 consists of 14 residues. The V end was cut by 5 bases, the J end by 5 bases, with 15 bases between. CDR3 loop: CASSSAHLGTEAFF. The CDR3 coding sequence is TGTGCCAGCAGCTCCGCTCACCTAGGTACTGAAGCTTTCTTT.

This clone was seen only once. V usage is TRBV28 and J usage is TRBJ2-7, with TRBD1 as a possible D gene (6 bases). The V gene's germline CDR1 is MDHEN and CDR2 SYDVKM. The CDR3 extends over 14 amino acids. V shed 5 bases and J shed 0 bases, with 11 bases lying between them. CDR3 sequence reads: CASSVTGFSYEQYF. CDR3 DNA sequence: TGTGCCAGCAGTGTGACAGGTTTCTCCTACGAGCAGTACTTC. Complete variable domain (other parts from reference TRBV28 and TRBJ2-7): DVKVTQSSRYLVKRTGEKVFLECVQDMDHENMFWYRQDPGLGLRLIYFSYDVKMKEKGDIPEGYSVSREKKERFSLILESASTNQTSMYLCASSVTGFSYEQYFGPGTRLTVT.

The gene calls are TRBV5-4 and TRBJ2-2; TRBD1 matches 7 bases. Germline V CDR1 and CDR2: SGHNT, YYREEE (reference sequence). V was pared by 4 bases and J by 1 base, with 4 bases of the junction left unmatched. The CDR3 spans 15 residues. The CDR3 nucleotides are TGTGCCAGCAGCCCAGGGACAGTGAACACCGGGGAGCTGTTTTTT. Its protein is CASSPGTVNTGELFF.